These 28 T cell receptor beta chains share one sample of origin, sequenced in a study of cytomegalovirus exposure and HLA in healthy donors. PCR used 60 Vbeta primers and 13 Jbeta primers. The table came from immunoSEQ multiplex PCR; TCRdb's copy has only in-frame clones and leaves some out. The sample lists fewer than 200,000 clones; around 75% were seen once. Source material: PBMCs. The receptors shown here come from a woman aged 30 to 39 in good health and CMV-seronegative.

This clone was observed a single time. V is TRBV7-2 and J is TRBJ2-5; D gene ambiguous. The germline gives CDR1 SGHTA, CDR2 FQGNSA. V was pared by 1 base and J by 3 bases, with 9 bases between. The CDR3 runs to 14 residues. This CDR3 reads CASSLGLTEETQYF. CDR3 in DNA: TGTGCCAGCAGCTTAGGGCTTACCGAAGAGACCCAGTACTTC.

This chain uses TRBV30 with TRBJ2-3; TRBD2 aligns across 11 bases. The CDR3 is made up of 16 amino acids. CDR1 is GTSNPN, CDR2 SVGIG, per germline (reference sequence). This CDR3 is CARGTSGMLGTDTQYF. The CDR3 nucleotides read TGTGCGCGGGGGACTAGCGGAATGTTGGGGACAGATACGCAGTATTTT.

The chain employs TRBV15 and TRBJ2-7, with 7 bases aligning to TRBD1. CDR3 length: 14 amino acids. V lost 3 bases, J lost 3 bases, and 5 bases stayed unmatched. Germline V CDR1 and CDR2: LNHNV, YYDKDF (reference sequence). The CDR3 region is CATSSNWDSYEQYF. The CDR3 region has the DNA TGTGCCACCAGCAGCAACTGGGACAGCTACGAGCAGTACTTC.

The chain is built from TRBV5-1 and TRBJ1-2; possibly TRBD1 for D (5 bases). V was pared by 7 bases and J by 6 bases, with 16 bases between. The CDR3 has 13 residues. Germline CDR1 and CDR2: SGHRS and YFSETQ. The CDR3 DNA sequence: TGCGCCAGCCGCGCCCCGTCAGGGCATGGCTACACCTTC. As protein: CASRAPSGHGYTF.

V and J are TRBV27 and TRBJ2-3, with a tentative D call TRBD2 (6 bases). Trimming cost V 5 bases and J 4 bases, with 22 bases left between them. Germline V gene lookup returns CDR1 MNHEY and CDR2 SMNVEV (reference sequence). This CDR3 region has 17 residues. The CDR3 DNA is TGTGCCAGCAGTCCAGGATCGGGACTGGCAAAGCCAGATACGCAGTATTTT. Translating it yields CASSPGSGLAKPDTQYF.

V is TRBV19 and J is TRBJ1-4; D call uncertain. The CDR3 covers 12 residues. Germline CDR1 LNHDA, CDR2 SQIVND (reference sequence). The CDR3 region is CDPWRSNEKLFF. The CDR3 region has the DNA TGTGACCCGTGGCGGAGTAATGAAAAACTGTTTTTT.

The chain employs TRBV5-1 and TRBJ1-4; D not certain. The CDR3 is made up of 14 amino acids. V was pared by 0 bases and J by 3 bases, with 6 bases between. The germline CDR1 and CDR2 sequences are SGHRS and YFSETQ. The DNA for the CDR3 is TGCGCCAGCAGCTTGGGACATCCTAATGAAAAACTGTTTTTT. Translating it yields CASSLGHPNEKLFF.

The chain carries TRBV5-1 and TRBJ2-3, with 8 bases aligning to TRBD2. This CDR3 comprises 15 residues. V shed 2 bases, J shed 2 bases, and the junction held 4 bases outside the gene matches. Germline lookup yields CDR1 SGHRS and CDR2 YFSETQ. This CDR3 is CASSLDSGDTDTQYF. CDR3 in DNA: TGCGCCAGCAGCTTAGATAGCGGGGACACAGATACGCAGTATTTT.

DNA for the CDR3: TGTGCCAGCAGTTTATTCGGCGGGGGTGAGCAGTTCTTC. Translating it yields CASSLFGGGEQFF. The chain employs TRBV27 and TRBJ2-1, with 7 bases identical to TRBD2. The junction had 3 bases not matched to a gene; V was cut back by 1 base and J by 9 bases. The germline V gene has CDR1 MNHEY and CDR2 SMNVEV (reference sequence). CDR3 length: 13 residues.

The chain recombines TRBV5-1 with TRBJ2-1; 11 nucleotides line up with TRBD2. Germline assignment: CDR1 SGHRS and CDR2 YFSETQ. The CDR3 runs 16 residues. V lost 4 bases and J lost 3; bases outside the gene matches: 6. CDR3 nucleotide sequence: TGCGCCAGCAGCGACCCCGGGACTAGCGGCTACAATGAGCAGTTCTTC. This translates into CASSDPGTSGYNEQFF.

The V and J genes are TRBV30 and TRBJ1-4; 9 bases line up with TRBD1. The V and J ends lost 2 bases and 10 bases, in that order; junction bases with no gene match: 11. The CDR3 totals 15 residues. Per germline, CDR1 GTSNPN and CDR2 SVGIG (reference sequence). The CDR3 bases are TGTGCCTGGAGTCCTACGGGACAGGGTGCGGTAAAACTGTTTTTT. Translating gives CAWSPTGQGAVKLFF.

V is TRBV7-9 and J is TRBJ2-3, with 9 bases lining up with TRBD1. CDR1 and CDR2 from the germline V gene are SEHNR and FQNEAQ (reference sequence). The CDR3 consists of 15 residues. V dropped 5 bases and J dropped 3; count of bases not matched to a gene: 6. As DNA, the CDR3 is TGTGCCAGCAGCACAGGGGACAGGGCAACAGATACGCAGTATTTT. Its protein is CASSTGDRATDTQYF.

This rearrangement joins TRBV2 to TRBJ2-7; TRBD2 matches 12 bases. J was trimmed by 9 bases and V by 0 bases; bases with no gene match: 6. The length of the CDR3 is 15 residues. Germline V gives CDR1 SNHLY, CDR2 FYNNEI. CDR3 region: CASSEALAGGRGQYF. CDR3 nucleotides: TGTGCCAGCAGTGAAGCGCTAGCGGGGGGGCGCGGGCAGTACTTC.

The chain is built from TRBV5-1 and TRBJ1-1; 8 bases are shared with TRBD1. The germline CDR1 and CDR2 sequences are SGHRS and YFSETQ. V was pared by 1 base and J by 1 base, with 3 bases of the junction left unmatched. The CDR3 is 15 residues long. CDR3 in amino acids: CASSLRGTGNTEAFF. The CDR3 DNA sequence: TGCGCCAGCAGCTTGCGGGGGACAGGGAACACTGAAGCTTTCTTT.

A few counts support this clone. This sequence joins TRBV19 and TRBJ1-1; the D is unclear. The V and J ends lost 6 bases and 4 bases respectively, with 6 bases between them. The CDR3 totals 11 residues. Germline V gene lookup returns CDR1 LNHDA and CDR2 SQIVND (reference sequence). The CDR3 DNA reads TGTGCCAGTAGACGGGGCACTGAAGCTTTCTTT. Protein product: CASRRGTEAFF.

The V call is TRBV7-2, the J call TRBJ1-4; unclear D gene. V was cut by 1 base and J by 8 bases, with 11 bases left in between. Per the germline V gene, CDR1 is SGHTA and CDR2 is FQGNSA. The CDR3 is 14 amino acids. The CDR3 region is CASSLDSRGEKLFF. The CDR3 bases are TGTGCCAGCAGCTTAGACAGCCGGGGAGAAAAACTGTTTTTT.

J is TRBJ1-1 and V is TRBV18, with TRBD1 identical over 10 bases. The V gene end was trimmed by 6 bases and the J gene end by 1 base; junction bases not matched to a gene: 11. Germline-derived CDR1 and CDR2 are KGHSH and LQKENI. CDR3 length: 17 amino acids. CDR3 protein: CASSPPGQGFGNTEAFF. The CDR3 coding sequence is TGTGCCAGCTCGCCCCCGGGACAGGGGTTTGGGAACACTGAAGCTTTCTTT.

The chain couples TRBV4-3 to TRBJ2-7; tentatively, D is TRBD2 (7 bases). This CDR3 comprises 17 residues. V was shortened by 1 base and J by 3 bases, with 19 bases between the two germline ends. Germline values: CDR1 LGHNA, CDR2 YSLEER. The CDR3 DNA is TGCGCCAGCAGCCAAGCCTGGACAGTGTCTAGCGGCTACGAGCAGTACTTC. Translating gives CASSQAWTVSSGYEQYF.

For this clone: At one boundary the junction diverges from the germline segment, which might be a read error. Additional DNA sequences in this sample encode the identical CDR3. V usage is TRBV28 and J usage is TRBJ2-3, with D maybe TRBD1 (6 bases). The CDR3 runs to 13 residues. Germline CDR1 reads MDHEN; CDR2 reads SYDVKM. The CDR3 DNA reads as TGCGCCAGCAGGGGCATGAGCACAGATACGCAGTATTTT. It specifies CASRGMSTDTQYF.

This chain connects TRBV5-6 to TRBJ2-3; 13 nucleotides agree with TRBD2. V gave up 4 bases and J gave up 5 bases; unmatched junction bases: 10. CDR1 is SGHDT and CDR2 is YYEEEE in the germline V gene. The CDR3 is 17 amino acids. The CDR3 DNA is TGTGCCAGCAGCCGCGACACTAGCGGGAGGGGTGGAGATACGCAGTATTTT. As protein: CASSRDTSGRGGDTQYF.

For the CDR3, the DNA is TGTGCCAGCAGGAAGGCCTTCGGGAACGAGCAGTACTTC. Its translation: CASRKAFGNEQYF. The gene calls are TRBV6-5 and TRBJ2-7; D may be TRBD2 (5 bases). The CDR3 has 13 amino acids. Trimming pared 6 bases from V and 5 bases from J, leaving 14 bases between. Germline V gene sequence: CDR1 MNHEY, CDR2 SVGAGI.

The chain has TRBV30 and TRBJ2-2, with D tentatively TRBD1 (5 bases). Between the trimmed V and J ends, which lost 7 bases and 4 bases, there was a span of 10 bases. There are 12 residues in the CDR3. From germline, CDR1 is GTSNPN and CDR2 SVGIG (reference sequence). The CDR3 DNA is TGTGCCTTGGACAAGACCACCGGGGAGCTGTTTTTT. The encoded protein is CALDKTTGELFF.

The chain uses TRBV5-1 and TRBJ1-4; TRBD1 aligns across 9 bases. V dropped 0 bases and J dropped 7; count of bases not matched to a gene: 4. From germline, CDR1 is SGHRS and CDR2 YFSETQ. This CDR3 region has 15 residues. The CDR3 sequence is CASSLETGGSEKLFF. The CDR3 coding sequence is TGCGCCAGCAGCTTGGAGACAGGGGGAAGTGAAAAACTGTTTTTT. Full variable domain (remainder filled in from reference TRBV5-1 and TRBJ1-4): KAGVTQTPRYLIKTRGQQVTLSCSPISGHRSVSWYQQTPGQGLQFLFEYFSETQRNKGNFPGRFSGRQFSNSRSEMNVSTLELGDSALYLCASSLETGGSEKLFFGSGTQLSVL.

The J gene is TRBJ2-2, the V gene TRBV10-2; TRBD2 might be the D (6 bases). The V gene's germline CDR1 is WSHSY and CDR2 SAAADI. This CDR3 comprises 14 residues. Deletions cut 6 bases from V and 0 bases from J, with 8 bases between. The chain's CDR3 is CASRSSANTGELFF. CDR3 nucleotide sequence: TGCGCCAGCAGATCTAGCGCGAACACCGGGGAGCTGTTTTTT.

This clone was observed a few times. J is TRBJ2-7 and V is TRBV7-9, with TRBD1 identical over 9 bases. Germline loops: CDR1 SEHNR, CDR2 FQNEAQ (reference sequence). The CDR3 sequence is 15 residues long. The V gene end was trimmed by 1 base and the J gene end by 6 bases; junction bases not matched to a gene: 7. The CDR3 here is CASSLVGTGFGEQYF. CDR3 nucleotides: TGTGCCAGCAGCTTAGTAGGGACAGGGTTCGGCGAGCAGTACTTC.

The chain uses TRBV19 and TRBJ2-1; TRBD2 aligns across 14 bases. Trimming removed 1 base from V and 14 bases from J; junction bases left unmatched: 1. CDR3 length: 13 residues. The germline V gene encodes CDR1 LNHDA and CDR2 SQIVND (reference sequence). This CDR3 reads CASSIGGLAGEFF. The CDR3 nucleotides read TGTGCCAGTAGTATAGGGGGACTAGCGGGAGAGTTCTTC. The whole variable domain, remainder taken from reference TRBV19 and TRBJ2-1, is DGGITQSPKYLFRKEGQNVTLSCEQNLNHDAMYWYRQDPGQGLRLIYYSQIVNDFQKGDIAEGYSVSREKKESFPLTVTSAQKNPTAFYLCASSIGGLAGEFFGPGTRLTVL.

For the CDR3, the DNA is TGTGCCTGGAGTGTAGGGGACTGGACGCCCTACAATGAGCAGTTCTTC. It translates to CAWSVGDWTPYNEQFF. The chain joins TRBV30 to TRBJ2-1; D might be TRBD2 (6 bases). The CDR3 sequence is 16 residues long. Per the germline V gene, CDR1 is GTSNPN and CDR2 is SVGIG (reference sequence). V lost 0 bases and J 2 bases, leaving 14 bases between the germline ends.

The chain joins TRBV23-1 to TRBJ1-4; D may be TRBD1 (6 bases). TRBV23-1 is sorted into the ORF group, with uncertain function. The CDR3 is 16 residues long. The V gene lost 0 bases and the J gene lost 3 bases, with 11 bases spanning the gap. CDR3 DNA sequence: TGCGCCAGCAGTCAATCTCCCAGGGGTGCTAATGAAAAACTGTTTTTT. Residues: CASSQSPRGANEKLFF.